This TCR beta chain was sequenced in a study of OX40 agonist ivuxolimab in advanced cancers. Study at large: Prior anti-PD-1, anti-PD-L1 or anti-CTLA-4 therapy was allowed; roughly 40% had some. One hepatocellular carcinoma and two cutaneous melanoma patients partially responded. Study-wide results and caveats: Nonresponders included some who also had low normalized T-cell clonal expansion.

About this clone: Its antigen is undetermined.

The germline gives CDR1 SGHAT, CDR2 FQDESV (reference sequence). The CDR3 totals 14 residues. Trimming took off 6 bases at V and 0 bases at J, with 11 bases between the two ends. The protocol was immunoSEQ multiplex PCR, while the TCRdb copy is restricted to in-frame clones and leaves out a portion. The sample yields about 55,000 clones, around 77% seen once. Sequenced material: CD4+ or CD8+ T cells sorted from blood, taken in a trial of the OX40 agonist ivuxolimab. The sequence was obtained from an adult with an advanced solid tumor such as melanoma, head and neck, liver or kidney cancer. The rearrangement uses TRBV11-1 and TRBJ1-1; no firm D call. The CDR3 coding sequence is TGTGCCAGCAGGAAACTTTCGGTGAACACTGAAGCTTTCTTT. Its translation is CASRKLSVNTEAFF.